These 19 T cell receptor beta chains were all obtained from the same sample, sequenced in a study of blood T cells in healthy people across ages. Next came a second PCR, run for about 6 to 12 cycles, which used a sample-barcoded 5' primer along with a J-beta primer mix. TCRdb analysed the 5' RACE reads with MiXCR anew, one entry per CDR3 protein. The sample includes 450,000 to 600,000 distinct CDR3 sequences, about 26% of them seen just once. These same records also appear under a second study, on T cells of mothers and their children.

Sample: blood. Receptors originate from a boy aged 2-15 years in good health.

This clonotype has more than one count but fewer than ten. The rearrangement joins TRBV24-1 to TRBJ2-3, with D uncertain. V lost 5 bases and J 4 bases, leaving 3 bases between the germline ends. Germline V gene data show CDR1 as KGHDR and CDR2 as SFDVKD. There are 11 residues in the CDR3. The CDR3 region has the DNA TGTGCCACCAGTGCGGCAGATACGCAGTATTTT. This translates into CATSAADTQYF.

This clonotype was detected a few times. The chain is built from TRBV3-1 and TRBJ2-5; 8 nucleotides match TRBD1. CDR1 is LGHDT, CDR2 YNNKEL, per germline (reference sequence). The CDR3 extends over 13 amino acids. V shed 5 bases and J 5 bases; nucleotides not matched to a gene: 4. Here the CDR3 DNA reads TGTGCCAGCAGCACAGGGGGGACTGAGACCCAGTACTTC. Encoded protein: CASSTGGTETQYF.

This clonotype was counted between two and nine times. V and J are TRBV24-1 and TRBJ2-5; D is undetermined. The tail of the sequence fits TRBJ2-7 better, so the J call may be wrong. Looked up from germline, CDR1 is KGHDR and CDR2 is SFDVKD. CDR3 length equals 16 residues. CDR3 loop: CATSSPGKEFGYEQYF. CDR3 coding DNA: TGTGCCACCTCAAGCCCTGGGAAGGAGTTCGGGTACGAGCAGTACTTC.

The rearrangement links TRBV5-4 to TRBJ2-7; the D is unclear. The V gene lost 4 bases and the J gene lost 2 bases, with 10 bases spanning the gap. The germline CDR1 and CDR2 sequences are SGHNT and YYREEE (reference sequence). The CDR3 sequence is 13 residues long. CDR3 in DNA: TGTGCCAGCAGCCGGGCGCCTGCCTACGAGCAGTACTTC. Translated, it gives CASSRAPAYEQYF.

The CDR3 sequence is CAWSPFSGAAFF. The CDR3 coding sequence is TGTGCCTGGAGCCCCTTTTCAGGGGCAGCTTTCTTT. V is TRBV30 and J is TRBJ1-1; perhaps TRBD1 as D (6 bases). Germline assignment: CDR1 GTSNPN and CDR2 SVGIG (reference sequence). This CDR3 is built from 12 residues. Trimming shortened V by 3 bases and J by 10 bases, and 15 bases separated the two germline ends.

This clonotype was seen a few times. The DNA for the CDR3 is TGTGCCAGCGTCGGGCCGAATACGCAGTATTTT. Protein sequence: CASVGPNTQYF. V gene TRBV12-3 or TRBV12-4 combines with J gene TRBJ2-3; D is unresolved. This CDR3 is built from 11 residues. Trimming took off 8 bases at V and 7 bases at J, with 10 bases between the two ends.

The rearrangement uses TRBV5-5 and TRBJ1-5; possible D gene TRBD1, 5 bases. V was clipped by 4 bases and J by 1 base, with 12 bases between them. The CDR3 has 15 residues. Germline-derived CDR1 and CDR2 are SGHKS and YYEKEE (reference sequence). Here the CDR3 DNA reads TGTGCCAGCAGCCCCCATGAGGGGAGCAATCAGCCCCAGCATTTT. It specifies CASSPHEGSNQPQHF.

The J gene is TRBJ2-7, the V gene TRBV6-6; unclear D gene. V was shortened by 10 bases and J by 2 bases, with 6 bases between the two germline ends. Germline assignment: CDR1 MNHNY and CDR2 SVGAGI (reference sequence). The CDR3 sequence is 10 residues long. This CDR3 is CATGPYEQYF. The CDR3 nucleotides are TGTGCCACCGGACCCTACGAGCAGTACTTC.

This clonotype was found a few times. J is TRBJ2-2 and V is TRBV12-5; 10 bases match TRBD1. Germline V CDR1 and CDR2: LGHNT, FRNRAP. J was trimmed by 3 bases and V by 3 bases; bases with no gene match: 7. The CDR3 is made up of 17 amino acids. Written as DNA, the CDR3 is TGTGCTAGTGGTTTCCAACCCGGGACAGGGGACACCGGGGAGCTGTTTTTT. Amino acids: CASGFQPGTGDTGELFF.

The V gene is TRBV12-3 or TRBV12-4, the J gene TRBJ2-1; TRBD2 matches at 10 bases. The DNA end is a closer match to TRBJ2-7, so the J assignment may be wrong. The CDR3 is 14 residues long. In nucleotides, the CDR3 is TGTGCCAGCAGTTTTGCTAGCGGGAGCTACGAGCAGTACTTC. It encodes CASSFASGSYEQYF.

V gene TRBV7-9 combines with J gene TRBJ1-1, with TRBD1 as a possible D gene (6 bases). The germline CDR1 and CDR2 sequences are SEHNR and FQNEAQ (reference sequence). The CDR3 extends over 15 amino acids. The germline V and J ends were trimmed by 8 bases and 1 base, with 17 bases remaining between them. The DNA of the CDR3 is TGTGCCAGCCAGAAAGGGGGGGGAAAGAACACTGAAGCTTTCTTT. Translated: CASQKGGGKNTEAFF.

This clonotype was observed a few times. V and J are TRBV13 and TRBJ2-7, with 10 bases matching TRBD2. This CDR3 contains 14 residues. CDR1 is PRHDT and CDR2 is FYEKMQ in the germline V gene (reference sequence). The junction had 7 bases not matched to a gene; V was cut back by 6 bases and J by 5 bases. The CDR3, as DNA: TGTGCCAGCAGGATAAGCGGGGGGGCCCACGAGCAGTACTTC. Its protein product is CASRISGGAHEQYF.

The chain has TRBV6-1 and TRBJ2-7; 9 nucleotides agree with TRBD2. The end of the DNA fits TRBJ2-5 better, so the J call may be wrong. The CDR3 covers 18 residues. Germline V gene data show CDR1 as MNHNS and CDR2 as SASEGT. The CDR3: CASSPRGRAWLKGETQYF. The DNA of the CDR3 is TGTGCCAGCAGTCCTCGCGGGAGGGCCTGGTTAAAAGGAGAGACCCAGTACTTC.

The chain recombines TRBV4-3 with TRBJ2-7, with TRBD2 as a possible D gene (5 bases). Germline CDR1 is LGHNA and CDR2 is YSLEER. The V and J ends lost 0 bases and 7 bases respectively, with 19 bases between them. This CDR3 spans 16 amino acids. The CDR3 reads CASSQEGGGLLREQYF. The CDR3 bases are TGCGCCAGCAGCCAAGAAGGAGGCGGGCTACTTCGGGAGCAGTACTTC.

V is TRBV20-1 and J is TRBJ1-1; perhaps TRBD1 as D (5 bases). Trimming removed 6 bases from V and 3 bases from J, with 17 bases in between. CDR3 length: 14 amino acids. The germline V gene has CDR1 DFQATT and CDR2 SNEGSKA (reference sequence). The CDR3 is CSAPNGQTDTEAFF. The CDR3 bases are TGCAGTGCACCGAATGGTCAGACAGACACTGAAGCTTTCTTT.

This clonotype was found a few times. A junction end diverges from the germline sequence, so it may reflect a read error. This chain links TRBV9 with TRBJ2-5; D possibly corresponds to TRBD2 (5 bases). The germline gives CDR1 SGDLS, CDR2 YYNGEE. The CDR3 has 15 residues. As DNA, the CDR3 is TGTGCCGGCAGCGTAGAGGGTGGGGAAGGAGAGACCCAGTACTTC. This translates into CAGSVEGGEGETQYF.

The chain uses TRBV5-1 and TRBJ2-5; 9 nucleotides align to TRBD1. The ends lost 3 bases at V and 4 bases at J; junction bases unmatched: 7. The CDR3 extends over 15 amino acids. Per germline, CDR1 SGHRS and CDR2 YFSETQ. The CDR3 DNA reads TGCGCCAGCAGCTGGGGGGGACAGGGCCGAGAGACCCAGTACTTC. It translates to CASSWGGQGRETQYF.

The V gene is TRBV10-3, the J gene TRBJ2-4; TRBD1 matches 9 bases. Losses at the gene ends were 10 bases for V and 2 bases for J; bases not matched to a gene: 18. The CDR3 sequence is 18 residues long. CDR1 and CDR2 (germline): ENHRY, SYGVKD. The CDR3 nucleotides read TGTGCCACTTCGACAGGGGGTCTTAGTGGAGGGACCAAAAACATTCAGTACTTC. Translated, it gives CATSTGGLSGGTKNIQYF.

This clonotype appeared many times. The chain carries TRBV7-8 and TRBJ2-3; TRBD2 agrees at 7 bases. The CDR3 spans 16 residues. The germline gives CDR1 SGHVS, CDR2 FQNEAQ. V lost 5 bases and J lost 0; bases outside the gene matches: 8. The CDR3 bases are TGTGCCAGCAGCCTCGCGAGCGGGGTCAGCACAGATACGCAGTATTTT. Translating gives CASSLASGVSTDTQYF.